A single sample is the source of the 9 T cell receptor beta chains below, sequenced in a study of blood T cell repertoires in COVID-19. The protocol was immunoSEQ multiplex PCR, while the TCRdb copy is restricted to in-frame clones and leaves out a portion. The table has approximately 74,000 clones, around 90% seen once. The specimen sequenced was peripheral blood. The receptors derive from a woman aged 60-70 years with active COVID-19.

Comments on this clone: This specimen includes other DNA sequences encoding the same CDR3. V gene TRBV5-8 combines with J gene TRBJ2-7; D possibly corresponds to TRBD2 (7 bases). Between the trimmed V and J ends, which lost 3 bases and 2 bases, there was a span of 15 bases. Germline CDR1 is SGHTS and CDR2 is YDEGEE. The CDR3 totals 15 residues. CDR3 DNA sequence: TGTGCCAGCAGCTGGGGGGCTAGCGGCCCCTACGAGCAGTACTTC. Protein sequence: CASSWGASGPYEQYF.

V and J are TRBV6-5 and TRBJ2-5; D is perhaps TRBD1 (6 bases). The CDR3 extends over 14 amino acids. Per germline, CDR1 MNHEY and CDR2 SVGAGI. The germline V and J ends were trimmed by 0 bases and 5 bases, with 10 bases remaining between them. The CDR3 DNA reads as TGTGCCAGCAGTTACTCGACGCAGGGGGAGACCCAGTACTTC. Protein: CASSYSTQGETQYF.

The chain combines TRBV28 with TRBJ2-5; 7 nucleotides align to TRBD2. CDR1 is MDHEN, CDR2 SYDVKM, per germline. The CDR3 runs 14 residues. V gave up 3 bases and J gave up 6 bases; unmatched junction bases: 7. CDR3 sequence: CASSFGAGAQTQYF. For the CDR3, the DNA is TGTGCCAGCAGTTTCGGCGCGGGAGCTCAGACCCAGTACTTC.

V is TRBV28 and J is TRBJ2-5; TRBD1 might be the D (7 bases). The CDR3 length is 16 residues. In germline, CDR1 is MDHEN, CDR2 SYDVKM. The germline V and J ends were trimmed by 3 bases and 6 bases, with 20 bases remaining between them. CDR3 sequence reads: CASSFSGQGEGKTQYF. DNA for the CDR3: TGTGCCAGCAGTTTCAGCGGGCAGGGGGAAGGAAAGACCCAGTACTTC.

This chain connects TRBV2 to TRBJ1-2; the D is unclear. The CDR3 is made up of 10 amino acids. Trimming left V 4 bases short and J 8 bases short, with 5 bases between. CDR1 and CDR2 (germline): SNHLY, FYNNEI. CDR3 DNA sequence: TGTGCCAGCAGTGGGAGGGGCTACACCTTC. This translates into CASSGRGYTF.

The rearrangement uses TRBV24-1 and TRBJ1-2; D ambiguous. Germline loops: CDR1 KGHDR, CDR2 SFDVKD. This CDR3 comprises 11 residues. Trimming left V 5 bases short and J 5 bases short, with 5 bases between. As DNA, the CDR3 is TGTGCCACCAGTGCTCAGTATGGCTACACCTTC. Translating gives CATSAQYGYTF.

V and J are TRBV5-4 and TRBJ2-1, with TRBD2 matching 7 bases. CDR3 length: 15 residues. Per germline, CDR1 SGHNT and CDR2 YYREEE (reference sequence). The ends lost 2 bases at V and 4 bases at J; junction bases unmatched: 6. The CDR3 loop is CASSLGSGSYNEQFF. The DNA for the CDR3 is TGTGCCAGCAGCTTAGGTAGCGGGTCGTACAATGAGCAGTTCTTC.

The rearrangement joins TRBV28 to TRBJ1-5; weak D call: TRBD1 (5 bases). V was trimmed by 7 bases and J by 4 bases, leaving 11 bases between them. CDR1 is MDHEN and CDR2 is SYDVKM in the germline V gene. The CDR3 length is 13 residues. CDR3 amino acids: CASNREGNQPQHF. The CDR3 coding sequence is TGTGCCAGCAATAGGGAGGGGAATCAGCCCCAGCATTTT.

The rearrangement links TRBV5-4 to TRBJ2-5; TRBD1 matches at 9 bases. CDR1 SGHNT and CDR2 YYREEE come from the germline V gene (reference sequence). With 3 bases clipped from V and 4 bases from J, the junction kept 10 bases outside the gene matches. The CDR3 extends over 16 amino acids. The CDR3 nucleotides are TGTGCCAGCAGCTCAATGACAGGGGGAATGGGAGAGACCCAGTACTTC. As protein: CASSSMTGGMGETQYF.